These 16 T cell receptor beta chains were all obtained from the same sample, sequenced in a study of cytomegalovirus exposure and HLA in healthy donors. PCR primers comprised 60 Vbeta and 13 Jbeta primers. Libraries were prepared by immunoSEQ multiplex PCR; TCRdb keeps only in-frame clonotypes and omits some of them. The sample records 140,000 to 150,000 clones, roughly 79% being singletons. The sequenced material came from PBMCs. These receptors came from a woman aged 40 to 50 in good health and CMV-seropositive.

This clone was recorded only once. This chain joins TRBV7-3 and TRBJ2-1; 8 nucleotides align to TRBD1. Germline CDR1 and CDR2: SGHTA and FQGTGA. This CDR3 has 12 amino acids. The V and J ends lost 4 bases and 9 bases, in that order; junction bases with no gene match: 2. As DNA, the CDR3 is TGTGCCAGCAGCTCAACAGGGGGTGAGCAGTTCTTC. Translating gives CASSSTGGEQFF. Combining the CDR3 with reference TRBV7-3 and TRBJ2-1 gives the whole variable domain GAGVSQTPSNKVTEKGKYVELRCDPISGHTALYWYRQSLGQGPEFLIYFQGTGAADDSGLPNDRFFAVRPEGSVSTLKIQRTERGDSAVYLCASSSTGGEQFFGPGTRLTVL.

The chain employs TRBV30 and TRBJ2-5; 9 bases match TRBD1. The J call may be incorrect, as the DNA end agrees better with TRBJ2-7. Germline V lookup: CDR1 GTSNPN, CDR2 SVGIG (reference sequence). CDR3 length: 16 amino acids. The CDR3, as DNA: TGTGCCTGGAGTGCGGTGGGACAGGGTGGGTCCTACGAGCAGTACTTC. Its translation is CAWSAVGQGGSYEQYF.

The chain joins TRBV7-3 to TRBJ2-1; 11 bases fit TRBD2. This CDR3 has 16 residues. Trimming removed 5 bases from V and 2 bases from J; junction bases left unmatched: 5. Germline V lookup: CDR1 SGHTA, CDR2 FQGTGA. The CDR3 DNA reads TGTGCCAGCAGCCATCCTAGCGGGGGGACCTACAATGAGCAGTTCTTC. Its translation: CASSHPSGGTYNEQFF.

The J gene is TRBJ1-2, the V gene TRBV6-1; 7 bases match TRBD1. Germline loops: CDR1 MNHNS, CDR2 SASEGT. The CDR3 has 14 residues. Unmatched junction bases numbered 6, after V lost 4 bases and J lost 4 bases. CDR3 sequence (DNA): TGTGCCAGCAGTGGACAGGGTAGCGTCTATGGCTACACCTTC. This sequence encodes CASSGQGSVYGYTF.

This sequence joins TRBV7-6 and TRBJ2-1; D may be TRBD1 (6 bases). Trimming stripped 4 bases from V and 3 bases from J, with 16 bases between. This CDR3 contains 16 residues. The germline V gene encodes CDR1 SGHVS and CDR2 FNYEAQ. The CDR3 bases are TGTGCCAGCAGCTCCTGGCAGGGGAGAAACTACAATGAGCAGTTCTTC. It translates to CASSSWQGRNYNEQFF. Combining the CDR3 with reference TRBV7-6 and TRBJ2-1 gives the whole variable domain GAGVSQSPRYKVTKRGQDVALRCDPISGHVSLYWYRQALGQGPEFLTYFNYEAQQDKSGLPNDRFSAERPEGSISTLTIQRTEQRDSAMYRCASSSWQGRNYNEQFFGPGTRLTVL.

The chain has TRBV5-4 and TRBJ2-5; TRBD2 matches at 9 bases. CDR3 size: 16 residues. V shed 4 bases, J shed 6 bases, and the junction held 13 bases outside the gene matches. From germline, CDR1 is SGHNT and CDR2 YYREEE (reference sequence). As DNA, the CDR3 is TGTGCCAGCAGCCTGGGTGGTAGCGGGGGTTCGAAGACCCAGTACTTC. It codes for CASSLGGSGGSKTQYF.

The CDR3 protein is CASSKGQGGSRYEQYF. As DNA, the CDR3 is TGTGCCAGCAGCAAAGGACAGGGTGGGAGTCGGTACGAGCAGTACTTC. The rearrangement joins TRBV7-6 to TRBJ2-7, with 8 bases matching TRBD1. CDR1 is SGHVS, CDR2 FNYEAQ, per germline. This CDR3 has 16 amino acids. After removal of 5 bases from V and 4 bases from J, the junction contained 13 bases not matched to a gene.

Only one count was recorded for this clone. The rearrangement links TRBV5-1 to TRBJ2-5; TRBD2 agrees at 8 bases. Germline CDR1 SGHRS, CDR2 YFSETQ. The CDR3 runs 14 residues. The V gene end was trimmed by 0 bases and the J gene end by 4 bases; junction bases not matched to a gene: 2. Here the CDR3 DNA reads TGCGCCAGCAGCTTGGCGGGGGGGCGAGAGACCCAGTACTTC. It encodes CASSLAGGRETQYF.

The rearrangement uses TRBV6-1 and TRBJ1-2; possibly TRBD1 for D (6 bases). Germline V gene data show CDR1 as MNHNS and CDR2 as SASEGT. V was cut by 0 bases and J by 5 bases, with 13 bases left in between. This CDR3 region has 15 residues. The CDR3 region is CASSEAWTVIYGYTF. The DNA of the CDR3 is TGTGCCAGCAGTGAAGCCTGGACAGTGATATATGGCTACACCTTC.

The rearrangement links TRBV2 to TRBJ2-6; D remains unclear. The CDR3 extends over 14 amino acids. Trimming shortened V by 7 bases and J by 1 base, and 8 bases separated the two germline ends. Germline CDR1 and CDR2: SNHLY and FYNNEI. CDR3 sequence (DNA): TGTGCCAGCACGATGACATCTGGGGCCAACGTCCTGACTTTC. It yields the protein CASTMTSGANVLTF.

The chain has TRBV4-1 and TRBJ2-5; maybe TRBD1 (7 bases). TRBJ2-7 matches the DNA end more closely, so the J call is doubtful. This CDR3 has 16 amino acids. Per germline, CDR1 MGHRA and CDR2 YSYEKL. In nucleotides, the CDR3 is TGCGCCAGCAGCCAAGTAGCAGGGGGGTCCTCCTACGAGCAGTACTTC. Its translation: CASSQVAGGSSYEQYF.

This clone was picked up a small number of times. The genes are TRBV2 and TRBJ2-6; the D is unclear. The CDR3 runs 16 residues. The germline V gene encodes CDR1 SNHLY and CDR2 FYNNEI. Trimming removed 6 bases from V and 0 bases from J, with 12 bases in between. The CDR3 DNA is TGTGCCAGCAGAGAGAGGAGTTTCTCTGGGGCCAACGTCCTGACTTTC. Translated, it gives CASRERSFSGANVLTF.

The chain couples TRBV18 to TRBJ1-1; tentative D call: TRBD1 (5 bases). V gave up 3 bases and J gave up 5 bases, with 16 bases separating them. The CDR3 totals 15 residues. Germline CDR1 and CDR2: KGHSH and LQKENI. CDR3 protein: CASSPSTAPETEAFF. CDR3 DNA: TGTGCCAGCTCACCGTCGACAGCCCCCGAGACTGAAGCTTTCTTT.

The J gene is TRBJ1-5, the V gene TRBV30, with D possibly matching TRBD1 (5 bases). With 1 base removed from V and 7 bases from J, the gap between germline ends came to 11 bases. The CDR3 consists of 13 residues. The germline CDR1 and CDR2 sequences are GTSNPN and SVGIG (reference sequence). CDR3 region: CAWSGGLGQPQHF. The CDR3 DNA reads as TGTGCCTGGAGTGGGGGACTGGGACAGCCCCAGCATTTT.

The V call is TRBV5-4, the J call TRBJ2-1; a weak D match, TRBD1 (7 bases). Germline CDR1 and CDR2: SGHNT and YYREEE (reference sequence). There are 17 residues in the CDR3. Trimming stripped 0 bases from V and 0 bases from J, with 13 bases between. As DNA, the CDR3 is TGTGCCAGCAGCTTGGGGAGGGGGCGGAGCTCCTACAATGAGCAGTTCTTC. Protein sequence: CASSLGRGRSSYNEQFF.

The gene calls are TRBV20-1 and TRBJ2-7; possible D gene TRBD1, 6 bases. There are 11 residues in the CDR3. V shed 3 bases and J shed 6 bases, with 9 bases lying between them. Germline CDR1 and CDR2: DFQATT and SNEGSKA (reference sequence). The CDR3, as DNA: TGCAGTGCTAGGGGGGCGGCCGAGCAGTACTTC. Its protein product is CSARGAAEQYF.